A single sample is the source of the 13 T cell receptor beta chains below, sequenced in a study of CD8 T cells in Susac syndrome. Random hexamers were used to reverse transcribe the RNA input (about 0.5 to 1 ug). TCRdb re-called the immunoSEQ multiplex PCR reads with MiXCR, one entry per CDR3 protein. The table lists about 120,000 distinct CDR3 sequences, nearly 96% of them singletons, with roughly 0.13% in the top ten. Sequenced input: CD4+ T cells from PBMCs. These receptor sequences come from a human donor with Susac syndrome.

As DNA, the CDR3 is TGTGCCTGGGAAGGGGGCGATGAGCAGTTCTTC. It translates to CAWEGGDEQFF. The chain has TRBV30 and TRBJ2-1, with TRBD1 matching 7 bases. The ends lost 5 bases at V and 8 bases at J; junction bases unmatched: 3. In germline, CDR1 is GTSNPN, CDR2 SVGIG (reference sequence). The CDR3 spans 11 residues.

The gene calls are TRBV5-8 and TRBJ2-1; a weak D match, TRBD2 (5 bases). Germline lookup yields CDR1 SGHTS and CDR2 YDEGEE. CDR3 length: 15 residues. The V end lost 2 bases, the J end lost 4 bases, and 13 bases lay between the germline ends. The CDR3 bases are TGTGCCAGCAGCTTAATTAGCGCCCGGTACAATGAGCAGTTCTTC. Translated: CASSLISARYNEQFF.

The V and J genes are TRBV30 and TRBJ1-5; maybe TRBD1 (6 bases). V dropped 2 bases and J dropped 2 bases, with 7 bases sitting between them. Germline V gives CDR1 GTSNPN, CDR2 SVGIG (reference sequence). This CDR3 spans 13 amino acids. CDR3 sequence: CAWSRTGNQPQHF. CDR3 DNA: TGTGCCTGGAGTCGGACAGGCAATCAGCCCCAGCATTTT.

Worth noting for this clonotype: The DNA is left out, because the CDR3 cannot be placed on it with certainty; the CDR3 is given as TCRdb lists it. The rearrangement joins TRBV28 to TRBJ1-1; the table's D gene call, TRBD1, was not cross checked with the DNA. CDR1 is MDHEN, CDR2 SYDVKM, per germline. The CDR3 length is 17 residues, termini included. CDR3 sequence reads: CASSFFGEGRVNTEAFF.

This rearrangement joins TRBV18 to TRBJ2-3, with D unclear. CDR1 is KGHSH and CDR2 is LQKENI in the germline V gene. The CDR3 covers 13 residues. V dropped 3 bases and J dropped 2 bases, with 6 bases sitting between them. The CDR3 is CASSPESTDTQYF. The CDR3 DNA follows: TGTGCCAGCTCACCTGAGTCCACAGATACGCAGTATTTT.

This CDR3 reads CAWRAAATGVDTEAFF. For the CDR3, the DNA is TGTGCCTGGAGGGCAGCGGCGACAGGGGTCGACACTGAAGCTTTCTTT. The gene calls are TRBV30 and TRBJ1-1, with 8 bases lining up with TRBD1. Trimming removed 3 bases from V and 3 bases from J; junction bases left unmatched: 12. The CDR3 has 16 amino acids. Looked up from germline, CDR1 is GTSNPN and CDR2 is SVGIG (reference sequence). The entire variable domain, with the rest obtained from reference TRBV30 and TRBJ1-1, is as follows: SQTIHQWPATLVQPVGSPLSLECTVEGTSNPNLYWYRQAAGRGLQLLFYSVGIGQISSEVPQNLSASRPQDRQFILSSKKLLLSDSGFYLCAWRAAATGVDTEAFFGQGTRLTVV.

CDR3 amino acids: CASSLMGPEDEQYF. CDR3 bases: TGTGCCAGCAGCTTGATGGGACCCGAGGACGAGCAGTACTTC. V gene TRBV7-2 combines with J gene TRBJ2-7; D is perhaps TRBD1 or TRBD2 (5 bases each). The CDR3 extends over 14 amino acids. Trimming shortened V by 3 bases and J by 5 bases, and 14 bases separated the two germline ends. Per the germline V gene, CDR1 is SGHTA and CDR2 is FQGNSA.

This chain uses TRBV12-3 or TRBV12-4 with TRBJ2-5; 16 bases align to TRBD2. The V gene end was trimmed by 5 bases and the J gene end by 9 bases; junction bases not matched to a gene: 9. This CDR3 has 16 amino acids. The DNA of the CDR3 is TGTGCCAGCAGTCCCCCGTTGGGGACTAGCGGGAGGGCCCAGTACTTC. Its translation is CASSPPLGTSGRAQYF.

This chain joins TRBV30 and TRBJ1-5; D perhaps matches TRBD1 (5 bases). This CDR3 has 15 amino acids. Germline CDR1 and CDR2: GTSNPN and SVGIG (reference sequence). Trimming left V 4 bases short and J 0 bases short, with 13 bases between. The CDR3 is CAWTPGGYSNQPQHF. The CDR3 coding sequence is TGTGCCTGGACCCCGGGGGGGTATAGCAATCAGCCCCAGCATTTT.

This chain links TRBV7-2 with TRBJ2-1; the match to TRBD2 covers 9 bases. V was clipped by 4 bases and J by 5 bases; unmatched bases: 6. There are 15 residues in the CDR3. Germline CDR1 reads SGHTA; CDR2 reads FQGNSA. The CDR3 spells CASSSRTSVHNEQFF. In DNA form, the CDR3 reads TGTGCCAGCAGCTCTAGGACTAGCGTCCACAATGAGCAGTTCTTC.

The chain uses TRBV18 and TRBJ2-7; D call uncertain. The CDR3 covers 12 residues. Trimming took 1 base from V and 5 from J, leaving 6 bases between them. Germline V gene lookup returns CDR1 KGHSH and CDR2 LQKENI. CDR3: CASSPRQDEQYF. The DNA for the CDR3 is TGTGCCAGCTCACCACGGCAGGACGAGCAGTACTTC.

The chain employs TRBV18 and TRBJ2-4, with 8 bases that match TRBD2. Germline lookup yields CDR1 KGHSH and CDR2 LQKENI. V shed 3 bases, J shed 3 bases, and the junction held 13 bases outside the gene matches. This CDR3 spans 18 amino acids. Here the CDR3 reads CASSPGIAGRIVKNIQYF. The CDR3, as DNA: TGTGCCAGCTCACCTGGGATAGCGGGACGAATTGTCAAAAACATTCAGTACTTC.

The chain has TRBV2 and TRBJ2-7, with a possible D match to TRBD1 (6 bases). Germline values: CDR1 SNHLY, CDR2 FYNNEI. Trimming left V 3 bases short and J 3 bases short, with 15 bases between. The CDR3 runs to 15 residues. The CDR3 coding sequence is TGTGCCAGCAGTGAGAGGTCAGGGGCTTACTACGAGCAGTACTTC. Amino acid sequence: CASSERSGAYYEQYF.